This TCR beta chain came from a study of CD8+CD57+ T cells in acquired aplastic anemia. Study findings and constraints: The study identified around 28 CD8+ CDR3 sequences shared by patients and controls.

CDR3 and TCR beta VDJ profiling relied on a genomic DNA template. MiXCR, applied by TCRdb to the reads, yields one record per CDR3 protein. The sample has hundreds of thousands of distinct CDR3 sequences; 25% to 40% are singletons. The patients chosen for sequencing had shown expansion of CD8+CD57+ cells (detected by flow cytometry). The CDR3 is 13 amino acids. Trimming cost V 5 bases and J 3 bases, with 11 bases left between them. Germline values: CDR1 LNHNV, CDR2 YYDKDF (reference sequence). This clonotype was observed many times. The antigen is undetermined. Sequenced sample: sorted CD4+, CD8+, or CD8+CD57+ T cells (not recorded which) from PBMCs. The source of this sequence is a human donor with aplastic anemia. The genes are TRBV15 and TRBJ2-7; D not resolved. The CDR3 here is CATSPKPHYEQYF. The CDR3 DNA reads TGTGCCACCAGCCCCAAACCACACTACGAGCAGTACTTC.